What follows are 11 T cell receptor beta chains derived from one specimen sequenced in a study of cytotoxic CD8 clonotypes in ibrutinib-treated CLL. TCRdb's table, derived via immunoSEQ multiplex PCR, lists solely in-frame clones and lacks some. The sample has approximately 9,000 clones, less than 75% seen once. The sample in question was PBMCs, obtained before ibrutinib treatment. These receptor sequences come from a human donor with chronic lymphocytic leukemia.

Only a few counts were recorded for this clone. The gene calls are TRBV7-6 and TRBJ1-1, with unresolved D. V lost 5 bases to trimming and J lost 1 base, with 8 bases between them. The CDR3 consists of 13 residues. Germline V gene data show CDR1 as SGHVS and CDR2 as FNYEAQ. DNA of the CDR3: TGTGCCAGCAGCAATAGACCGAACACTGAAGCTTTCTTT. Its protein product is CASSNRPNTEAFF.

The chain carries TRBV2 and TRBJ2-1; D is ambiguous. CDR1 SNHLY and CDR2 FYNNEI come from the germline V gene. The CDR3 is made up of 12 amino acids. The V end lost 6 bases, the J end lost 6 bases, and 9 bases lay between the germline ends. CDR3 DNA sequence: TGTGCCAGCAGCCCCGAAAGCAATGAGCAGTTCTTC. This sequence encodes CASSPESNEQFF. The full variable domain, with the rest looked up from reference TRBV2 and TRBJ2-1, is EPEVTQTPSHQVTQMGQEVILRCVPISNHLYFYWYRQILGQKVEFLVSFYNNEISEKSEIFDDQFSVERPDGSNFTLKIRSTKLEDSAMYFCASSPESNEQFFGPGTRLTVL.

The rearrangement joins TRBV28 to TRBJ1-2; D gene uncertain. Germline CDR1 MDHEN, CDR2 SYDVKM. The CDR3 sequence is 15 residues long. V lost 4 bases and J 2 bases, leaving 14 bases between the germline ends. This CDR3 reads CASSSGSEPNYGYTF. As DNA, the CDR3 is TGTGCCAGCAGTTCCGGATCGGAGCCGAACTATGGCTACACCTTC.

The CDR3 bases are TGTGCCAGCAGCCCGACAGTCCAAGAGACCCAGTACTTC. Translated: CASSPTVQETQYF. The chain combines TRBV7-6 with TRBJ2-5, with D perhaps matching TRBD1 (5 bases). The germline V gene has CDR1 SGHVS and CDR2 FNYEAQ. The CDR3 covers 13 residues. Trimming left V 5 bases short and J 1 base short, with 8 bases between.

V gene TRBV11-2 combines with J gene TRBJ2-7; no firm D call. From germline, CDR1 is SGHAT and CDR2 FQNNGV. This CDR3 is 13 amino acids long. With 2 bases removed from V and 2 bases from J, the gap between germline ends came to 7 bases. This chain's CDR3 is CASSLTDTYEQYF. DNA for the CDR3: TGTGCCAGCAGCTTAACGGATACCTACGAGCAGTACTTC.

CDR3 region: CSVGLAGPTDTQYF. CDR3 nucleotide sequence: TGCAGCGTTGGACTAGCGGGACCCACAGATACGCAGTATTTT. The V and J genes are TRBV29-1 and TRBJ2-3; 11 bases line up with TRBD2. This CDR3 comprises 14 residues. Looked up from germline, CDR1 is SQVTM and CDR2 is ANQGSEA. V lost 4 bases, J lost 2 bases, and 2 bases stayed unmatched.

This chain links TRBV18 with TRBJ1-1, with D possibly being TRBD1 (5 bases). The length of the CDR3 is 13 residues. Germline assignment: CDR1 KGHSH and CDR2 LQKENI. Trimming removed 6 bases from V and 5 bases from J, with 13 bases in between. The CDR3 DNA follows: TGTGCCAGCTCCCCGCCGGGGGAAACTGAAGCTTTCTTT. Its translation is CASSPPGETEAFF.

The chain couples TRBV5-1 to TRBJ1-1; 8 nucleotides match TRBD1. Germline-derived CDR1 and CDR2 are SGHRS and YFSETQ. V gave up 0 bases and J gave up 4 bases; unmatched junction bases: 8. The CDR3 is 16 residues long. CDR3 nucleotide sequence: TGCGCCAGCAGCTTGGGAGGCAGGGGGCAAAGCACTGAAGCTTTCTTT. It yields the protein CASSLGGRGQSTEAFF.

This sequence joins TRBV27 and TRBJ1-2; D remains unclear. V lost 6 bases and J 8 bases, leaving 13 bases between the germline ends. CDR1 and CDR2 from the germline V gene are MNHEY and SMNVEV (reference sequence). The CDR3 sequence is 12 residues long. CDR3 sequence reads: CASRERGRGYTF. The CDR3 DNA sequence: TGTGCCAGCAGGGAGAGAGGGCGCGGCTACACCTTC.

This chain uses TRBV29-1 with TRBJ2-1; 9 bases match TRBD1. The CDR3 is 13 residues long. The V gene's germline CDR1 is SQVTM and CDR2 ANQGSEA. Trimming at V came to 7 bases and at J to 10 bases, leaving 11 bases not matched to a gene. The CDR3 nucleotides read TGCAGCGCACCGGGACAGGGCCCGGTCGAGCAGTTCTTC. It yields the protein CSAPGQGPVEQFF.

The chain joins TRBV9 to TRBJ2-3, with 10 bases identical to TRBD2. V lost 0 bases and J lost 5; bases outside the gene matches: 6. This CDR3 is 16 amino acids long. Germline values: CDR1 SGDLS, CDR2 YYNGEE. The CDR3 reads CASSVVGLAGVDTQYF. CDR3 coding DNA: TGTGCCAGCAGCGTAGTTGGTCTAGCGGGAGTAGATACGCAGTATTTT.